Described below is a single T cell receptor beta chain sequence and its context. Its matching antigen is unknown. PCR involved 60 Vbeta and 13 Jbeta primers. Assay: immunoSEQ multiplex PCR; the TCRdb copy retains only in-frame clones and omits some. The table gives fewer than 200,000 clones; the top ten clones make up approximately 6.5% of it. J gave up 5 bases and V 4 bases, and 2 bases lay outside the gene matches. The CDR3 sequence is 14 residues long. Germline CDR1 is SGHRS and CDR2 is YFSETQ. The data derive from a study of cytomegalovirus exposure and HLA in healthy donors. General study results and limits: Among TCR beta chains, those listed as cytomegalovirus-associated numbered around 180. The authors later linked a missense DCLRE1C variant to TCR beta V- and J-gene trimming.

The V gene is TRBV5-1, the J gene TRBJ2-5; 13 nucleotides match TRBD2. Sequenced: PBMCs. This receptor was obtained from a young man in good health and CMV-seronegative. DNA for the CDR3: TGCGCCAGCAGCAAGACTAGCGGGAGGGAGACCCAGTACTTC. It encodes CASSKTSGRETQYF.